This T cell receptor (beta chain) came from a study of brain metastases from non-small cell lung cancer. About this clone itself: The antigen remains undetermined.

Repertoires were generated with immunoSEQ multiplex PCR, while TCRdb's copy carries only in-frame clones and drops some. There are thousands of clones in the sample; 90% occur only once, and approximately 3.4% lies in the top ten. The germline gives CDR1 SGHDT, CDR2 YYEEEE. This CDR3 has 17 residues. The ends lost 5 bases at V and 3 bases at J; junction bases unmatched: 13. Study observations and caveats: TCR repertoires overlapped largely between brain metastases and matched primaries. Compared with their matched primary tumors, roughly 60% of brain metastases showed expanded T-cell clones. Brain metastases had lower T-cell infiltration than primary tumors.

The sequenced sample consisted of primary lung tumor tissue. The receptor was derived from a donor aged 40 or over with non-small cell lung cancer. This rearrangement joins TRBV5-6 to TRBJ2-2; TRBD1 matches 7 bases. This chain's CDR3 is CASRERLRDSYTGELFF. In DNA form, the CDR3 reads TGTGCCAGCAGAGAACGCCTCCGGGACAGTTACACCGGGGAGCTGTTTTTT.